The 27 T cell receptor beta chains given below trace back to one sample, sequenced in a study of T cell repertoires in aging, cancer and after chemotherapy. Rearranged V-D-J TRB sequences were amplified with a mixed TRB-A/B primer pool. TCRdb re-called the multiplex PCR reads through MiXCR, storing one row per CDR3 protein. The table has 9,500 or so distinct CDR3 sequences, 25% to 30% seen once. TCR beta rearrangements were amplified from peripheral blood genomic DNA. The sample comprised blood. The receptor set was obtained from a human donor in good health.

This clonotype counts as medium-sized. The chain recombines TRBV27 with TRBJ2-7; 10 bases line up with TRBD2. Germline V gene lookup returns CDR1 MNHEY and CDR2 SMNVEV (reference sequence). There are 14 residues in the CDR3. V trimming: 9 bases; J trimming: 2 bases; junction bases outside the gene matches: 7. CDR3 coding DNA: TGTGCCAGTGGAGGGACTAGCGCTACCTACGAGCAGTACTTC. Protein: CASGGTSATYEQYF.

J is TRBJ1-1 and V is TRBV5-1; 8 positions match TRBD1. CDR3 size: 15 residues. From germline, CDR1 is SGHRS and CDR2 YFSETQ. V was pared by 3 bases and J by 4 bases, with 8 bases of the junction left unmatched. The CDR3, as DNA: TGCGCCAGCAGCTCTCACGACAGGGGTCTCACTGAAGCTTTCTTT. Its protein is CASSSHDRGLTEAFF.

This clonotype has a handful of counts. Since the CDR3 does not end with the conserved phenylalanine or tryptophan, this likely comes from a read error. The DNA is omitted, as the CDR3 cannot be located on it reliably, and the CDR3 follows TCRdb's listing. The CDR3 loop reads CASSAGGAGPLLR. The V gene is TRBV28, the J gene TRBJ2-3; the table's D call TRBD1 went unverified against the DNA. The CDR3 is 13 amino acids long, termini counted. Germline V gene lookup returns CDR1 MDHEN and CDR2 SYDVKM.

This clonotype is judged medium-sized. The chain couples TRBV19 to TRBJ1-4, with 9 bases matching TRBD1. This CDR3 region has 15 residues. With V trimmed by 4 bases and J by 10 bases, 10 bases remained unmatched. Germline V lookup: CDR1 LNHDA, CDR2 SQIVND (reference sequence). The CDR3 sequence: CASSTPGQGKGKLFF. CDR3 DNA: TGTGCCAGTAGTACTCCGGGACAGGGAAAGGGAAAACTGTTTTTT.

This clonotype was seen more than once but under ten times. The V gene is TRBV12-3 or TRBV12-4, the J gene TRBJ2-5; perhaps TRBD2 as D (5 bases). Trimming took off 5 bases at V and 9 bases at J, with 10 bases between the two ends. The CDR3 covers 11 residues. CDR3 bases: TGTGCCAGCAGTACCCCCGGGGCCCAGTACTTC. This translates into CASSTPGAQYF.

This clonotype was seen a single time. The chain recombines TRBV27 with TRBJ2-7, with a weak D call TRBD2 (6 bases). The germline V gene has CDR1 MNHEY and CDR2 SMNVEV (reference sequence). The V end was cut by 4 bases, the J end by 6 bases, with 16 bases between. The length of the CDR3 is 14 residues. The CDR3 here is CASSSEGGFGEQYF. DNA of the CDR3: TGTGCCAGCAGTTCGGAGGGAGGATTTGGCGAGCAGTACTTC.

V and J are TRBV20-1 and TRBJ1-6; D is perhaps TRBD1 (5 bases). Germline values: CDR1 DFQATT, CDR2 SNEGSKA (reference sequence). V lost 0 bases, J lost 5 bases, and 11 bases lay in between. The CDR3 has 15 amino acids. The CDR3 is CSARDLEGDNSPLHF. The CDR3 DNA is TGCAGTGCTAGAGATCTTGAAGGGGATAATTCACCCCTCCACTTT.

Note on this clonotype: One base away lies a much larger clone, so this may be a sequencing read error. The chain joins TRBV27 to TRBJ2-7; D is undetermined. Germline CDR1 is MNHEY and CDR2 is SMNVEV (reference sequence). The CDR3 is 18 residues long. V lost 5 bases and J lost 1, with 24 bases in between. CDR3 coding DNA: TGTGCCAGCAGTCTATGCGCAGTCATTGGGCCCGGATCCTACGAGCAGTACTTC. Translated, it gives CASSLCAVIGPGSYEQYF.

Of note for this clonotype: At one end the junction does not follow the germline gene, possibly because of a read error. The chain recombines TRBV5-1 with TRBJ2-1; a weak D match, TRBD2 (5 bases). This CDR3 spans 15 amino acids. CDR1 and CDR2 from the germline V gene are SGHRS and YFSETQ. CDR3 bases: TGTGCCAGCAGCTTAGGCGACGGGGATCGCAATGAGCAGTTCTTC. Encoded protein: CASSLGDGDRNEQFF.

On this clonotype: One junction end does not reproduce the germline sequence, and a read error may be involved. The chain links TRBV6-5 to TRBJ2-1, with D perhaps TRBD1 or TRBD2 (5 bases each). Germline assignment: CDR1 MNHEY and CDR2 SVGAGI. The CDR3 has 17 residues. In DNA, the CDR3 is TGTGCCAGCAGTTATGGGATTGGGGGAAGGTCCTACAATAAGCAGTTCTTC. Residues: CASSYGIGGRSYNKQFF.

This clonotype is labeled as medium-sized. The chain has TRBV19 and TRBJ1-5; D uncertain. Germline V lookup: CDR1 LNHDA, CDR2 SQIVND (reference sequence). The CDR3 spans 15 residues. The ends were cut back, 9 bases at V and 0 bases at J, with 15 bases in the middle. CDR3 sequence: CASETSWDSNQPQHF. In nucleotides, the CDR3 is TGTGCCAGCGAGACGAGTTGGGATAGCAATCAGCCCCAGCATTTT.

This clonotype was detected a few times. This chain links TRBV13 with TRBJ2-5; no reliable D call. Trimming took off 0 bases at V and 0 bases at J, with 14 bases between the two ends. Germline V gene sequence: CDR1 PRHDT, CDR2 FYEKMQ (reference sequence). CDR3 size: 17 residues. CDR3 sequence (DNA): TGTGCCAGCAGCTTAGGGGTTGCTCTAGGCCACCAAGAGACCCAGTACTTC. As protein: CASSLGVALGHQETQYF.

CDR3 bases: TGCGCCAGCAGCCAACTAGCGGGAGCAGATACGCAGTATTTT. It specifies CASSQLAGADTQYF. The chain is built from TRBV4-1 and TRBJ2-3; 10 bases match TRBD2. Germline V gene lookup returns CDR1 MGHRA and CDR2 YSYEKL. J was trimmed by 4 bases and V by 2 bases; bases with no gene match: 0. The CDR3 is 14 amino acids.

The chain carries TRBV7-9 and TRBJ2-5; D is perhaps TRBD2 (5 bases). The CDR3 is 15 amino acids. The V gene's germline CDR1 is SEHNR and CDR2 FQNEAQ (reference sequence). Trimming pared 7 bases from V and 2 bases from J, leaving 17 bases between. Written as DNA, the CDR3 is TGTGCCAGCACCCTAGGGATGAGCGGACAAGAGACCCAGTACTTC. As protein: CASTLGMSGQETQYF.

Sample share makes this clonotype medium-sized. V usage is TRBV15 and J usage is TRBJ1-4; D remains ambiguous. The CDR3 loop spans 15 amino acids. Germline V lookup: CDR1 LNHNV, CDR2 YYDKDF (reference sequence). V was trimmed by 0 bases and J by 8 bases, leaving 13 bases between them. The CDR3 DNA reads TGTGCCACCAGCAGAGATAAGGGAGGGAACGAAAAACTGTTTTTT. Encoded protein: CATSRDKGGNEKLFF.

The CDR3 DNA follows: TGTGCCAGCAGCCCCAGCGGGAGGTCCTACGAGCAGTACTTC. Translation gives CASSPSGRSYEQYF. This rearrangement joins TRBV7-4 to TRBJ2-7, with 9 bases identical to TRBD2. Looked up from germline, CDR1 is SGHVT and CDR2 is SQSDAQ. Trimming at V came to 5 bases and at J to 1 base, leaving 3 bases not matched to a gene. This CDR3 has 14 amino acids.

V gene TRBV7-9 combines with J gene TRBJ2-1; D remains ambiguous. V was shortened by 5 bases and J by 7 bases, with 18 bases between the two germline ends. The length of the CDR3 is 15 residues. Germline V lookup: CDR1 SEHNR, CDR2 FQNEAQ (reference sequence). As DNA, the CDR3 is TGTGCCAGCAGCGTAGGTGGGGAATTGCGTAATGAGCAGTTCTTC. Translation: CASSVGGELRNEQFF.

Points on this clonotype: Being one base from a much bigger clone, this may be a read error. This chain connects TRBV20-1 to TRBJ2-7, with TRBD2 matching 9 bases. Germline V gene data show CDR1 as DFQATT and CDR2 as SNEGSKA (reference sequence). The CDR3 covers 18 residues. Losses at the gene ends were 3 bases for V and 4 bases for J; bases not matched to a gene: 19. CDR3 sequence: CSARSTSGMPLLRYEQYF. The CDR3 DNA reads TGCAGTGCTAGGTCGACTAGCGGTATGCCCCTCCTCAGGTACGAGCAGTACTTC.

By share of the sample, this clonotype is medium-sized. V is TRBV29-1 and J is TRBJ2-3; no firm D call. The CDR3 is made up of 14 amino acids. Trimming removed 3 bases at V and 1 base at J, with 11 bases between. Germline V gene lookup returns CDR1 SQVTM and CDR2 ANQGSEA. CDR3 DNA: TGCAGCGTTGAGGCAGGAACTGGCACAGATACGCAGTATTTT. This sequence encodes CSVEAGTGTDTQYF.

Comments on this clonotype: A much bigger clone sits one base away, suggesting this may be a read error. V and J are TRBV6-1 and TRBJ1-6; D may be TRBD1 (6 bases). Germline V gene lookup returns CDR1 MNHNS and CDR2 SASEGT. The CDR3 has 15 amino acids. V lost 4 bases and J lost 8, with 15 bases in between. Here the CDR3 DNA reads TGTGCCAGCAGTGTCGACAGGTCTTGCTATTCACCCCTCCACTTT. Translated, it gives CASSVDRSCYSPLHF.

In its sample, this clonotype is medium-sized. The chain uses TRBV20-1 and TRBJ1-2; D perhaps matches TRBD1 (6 bases). This CDR3 spans 13 amino acids. V was shortened by 6 bases and J by 7 bases, with 18 bases between the two germline ends. Germline-derived CDR1 and CDR2 are DFQATT and SNEGSKA (reference sequence). The CDR3 loop reads CSANRELMRGYTF. The CDR3 bases are TGCAGTGCAAACAGGGAATTGATGCGTGGCTACACCTTC.

The rearrangement joins TRBV5-1 to TRBJ2-3, with D perhaps matching TRBD1 (6 bases). Germline values: CDR1 SGHRS, CDR2 YFSETQ. The CDR3 totals 13 residues. V was pared by 4 bases and J by 3 bases, with 9 bases between. DNA for the CDR3: TGCGCCAGCAGCAGACAGGAGACAGATACGCAGTATTTT. Protein product: CASSRQETDTQYF.

This chain links TRBV12-3 or TRBV12-4 with TRBJ2-3; D uncertain. V was trimmed by 7 bases and J by 2 bases, leaving 7 bases between them. The CDR3 is made up of 12 amino acids. The CDR3 is CASTWDTDTQYF. The CDR3 DNA is TGTGCCAGCACCTGGGACACAGATACGCAGTATTTT.

Remarks on this clonotype: At one boundary the junction diverges from the germline segment, which might be a read error. The CDR3 spells CASSLRLAGGGTDTKYF. Here the CDR3 DNA reads TGTGCCAGCAGCTTGAGACTAGCGGGAGGCGGAACAGATACGAAGTATTTT. The chain uses TRBV5-6 and TRBJ2-3; 13 positions match TRBD2. The CDR3 loop spans 17 amino acids. Germline values: CDR1 SGHDT, CDR2 YYEEEE.

This clonotype showed up just a few times. The chain recombines TRBV20-1 with TRBJ2-7; TRBD2 matches 7 bases. This CDR3 spans 13 amino acids. The V segment lost 1 base and the J segment 9 bases; nucleotides outside the gene matches: 9. CDR1 and CDR2 (germline): DFQATT, SNEGSKA (reference sequence). CDR3 bases: TGCAGTGCTAGAGGGTCGGGAGGTGTTTGGCAGTACTTC. Translating gives CSARGSGGVWQYF.

This clonotype was seen only once. The rearrangement joins TRBV6-2 or TRBV6-3 to TRBJ2-5; either TRBD1 or TRBD2 may supply D (5 bases each). CDR1 and CDR2 from the germline V gene are MNHEY and SVGEGT. The CDR3 runs 15 residues. The V gene lost 6 bases and the J gene lost 7 bases, with 21 bases spanning the gap. For the CDR3, the DNA is TGTGCCAGCAGGAGCTCCGGGACCCCCGGCCGGACCCAGTACTTC. Translating gives CASRSSGTPGRTQYF.

This clonotype occurred a few times. The CDR3 coding sequence is TGTGCCAGTAGTATCCTGCGGGACCCCCCCAATGAGCAGTTCTTC. Its translation: CASSILRDPPNEQFF. The V call is TRBV19, the J call TRBJ2-1, with a possible D match to TRBD2 (6 bases). Trimming took 3 bases from V and 6 from J, leaving 15 bases between them. The CDR3 sequence is 15 residues long. CDR1 LNHDA and CDR2 SQIVND come from the germline V gene (reference sequence).